This TCR beta chain was recovered during a study of blood T cell repertoires in COVID-19. TCRdb keeps only in-frame clones here, not all; method: immunoSEQ multiplex PCR. The table includes roughly 150,000 clones, about 82% detected once. This CDR3 has 15 residues. Germline values: CDR1 ENHRY, CDR2 SYGVKD. The V and J ends lost 10 bases and 1 base, in that order; junction bases with no gene match: 11. Sequencing was done on a sample of peripheral blood. V usage is TRBV10-3 and J usage is TRBJ2-5, with TRBD2 matching over 8 bases. This TCR derives from a woman over 75 with COVID-19, enrolled during active disease. As DNA, the CDR3 is TGTGCCACCAAACCAACTAGCGGAAGCCAAGAGACCCAGTACTTC. Encoded protein: CATKPTSGSQETQYF.